This T cell receptor (beta chain) was observed in a study of vaccination and CD4 T cells after COVID-19. Turning to the study itself: Convalescent cases consisted of six males and four females, of whom two were Hispanic. Sampling post-COVID took place a median around 99 days after diagnosis (range 35 to 161). Study findings and constraints: Within convalescent individuals, 304 out of 307 vaccine-specific clones proved to be spike mono-reactive.

Notes on this clonotype: What it binds is not known.

Treatment indicated: approximately 11-day PBMC culture with coronavirus spike peptide pools or control peptides (ViraFEST assay). The culture of roughly 2 million PBMCs per well included roughly 10 IU/ml IL-2 and about 9.9 ug/ml peptide pools. Oncomine TCR Beta short-read sequencing was applied to DNA from cultured CD4+ T cells. TCRdb passed the PCR reads through MiXCR, listing each CDR3 protein once. The sample includes 15,000 or so distinct CDR3 sequences, approximately 51% of them seen just once. The sequence was collected from a human donor with COVID-19. Source: cultured CD4+ T cells from blood, taken after SARS-CoV-2 vaccination.

In nucleotides, the CDR3 is TGTGCCAGCAACGACCGACCCGCCGCTACGCAGTATTTT. Protein: CASNDRPAATQYF. The J gene is TRBJ2-3, the V gene TRBV9, with D hard to call. Germline V gene data show CDR1 as SGDLS and CDR2 as YYNGEE. The CDR3 consists of 13 residues. Trimming took 6 bases from V and 8 from J, leaving 16 bases between them.